This T cell receptor beta chain was captured by sequencing in a study of T cell responses to AZD1222 COVID-19 vaccine. Study-level points and caveats: Increased Spike-specific TCR breadth and depth were observed after two AZD1222 doses. Targets within unmutated variant regions were reportedly found for nearly half of spike-specific TCRs. Donors were mostly white British, more females; clonal diversity possibly underestimated. Repertoire collection took place solely once the T cell response had peaked.

The CDR3 is made up of 13 amino acids. Trimming removed 10 bases at V and 8 bases at J, with 20 bases between. Germline CDR1 reads ENHRY; CDR2 reads SYGVKD. For this clone: As yet, its antigen is unknown.

Here immunoSEQ multiplex PCR was the method, and the copy in TCRdb shows in-frame clones only, minus some. The sample lists approximately 140,000 clones, 94% seen once, with over 0.95% in the top ten. J is TRBJ1-2 and V is TRBV10-3, with D maybe TRBD1 (5 bases). The sample consisted of peripheral blood, taken on day 0 of AZD1222 vaccination. This TCR was sampled from an adult in good health. CDR3 DNA sequence: TGTGCCACCACCCCGGGGGGGGTTGGGGGCTACACCTTC. This sequence encodes CATTPGGVGGYTF.